The present T cell receptor (beta chain) was sequenced within a study of technical replicates of blood from a few donors. V trimming: 3 bases; J trimming: 5 bases; junction bases outside the gene matches: 11. Germline CDR1 and CDR2: SGDLS and YYNGEE. The CDR3 runs 17 residues. Using immunoSEQ multiplex PCR, the repertoire was profiled, and TCRdb retains in-frame clones only, with some absent. The table shows about 82,000 clones, with around 94% occurring only once. The TCR comes from a human donor in good health. The chain uses TRBV9 and TRBJ2-1; 10 nucleotides line up with TRBD2. Input material: T cells isolated from PBMCs. The CDR3, as DNA: TGTGCCAGCAGCGCCCCCTGGGGGACTAGCGTACACAATGAGCAGTTCTTC. Translating gives CASSAPWGTSVHNEQFF.